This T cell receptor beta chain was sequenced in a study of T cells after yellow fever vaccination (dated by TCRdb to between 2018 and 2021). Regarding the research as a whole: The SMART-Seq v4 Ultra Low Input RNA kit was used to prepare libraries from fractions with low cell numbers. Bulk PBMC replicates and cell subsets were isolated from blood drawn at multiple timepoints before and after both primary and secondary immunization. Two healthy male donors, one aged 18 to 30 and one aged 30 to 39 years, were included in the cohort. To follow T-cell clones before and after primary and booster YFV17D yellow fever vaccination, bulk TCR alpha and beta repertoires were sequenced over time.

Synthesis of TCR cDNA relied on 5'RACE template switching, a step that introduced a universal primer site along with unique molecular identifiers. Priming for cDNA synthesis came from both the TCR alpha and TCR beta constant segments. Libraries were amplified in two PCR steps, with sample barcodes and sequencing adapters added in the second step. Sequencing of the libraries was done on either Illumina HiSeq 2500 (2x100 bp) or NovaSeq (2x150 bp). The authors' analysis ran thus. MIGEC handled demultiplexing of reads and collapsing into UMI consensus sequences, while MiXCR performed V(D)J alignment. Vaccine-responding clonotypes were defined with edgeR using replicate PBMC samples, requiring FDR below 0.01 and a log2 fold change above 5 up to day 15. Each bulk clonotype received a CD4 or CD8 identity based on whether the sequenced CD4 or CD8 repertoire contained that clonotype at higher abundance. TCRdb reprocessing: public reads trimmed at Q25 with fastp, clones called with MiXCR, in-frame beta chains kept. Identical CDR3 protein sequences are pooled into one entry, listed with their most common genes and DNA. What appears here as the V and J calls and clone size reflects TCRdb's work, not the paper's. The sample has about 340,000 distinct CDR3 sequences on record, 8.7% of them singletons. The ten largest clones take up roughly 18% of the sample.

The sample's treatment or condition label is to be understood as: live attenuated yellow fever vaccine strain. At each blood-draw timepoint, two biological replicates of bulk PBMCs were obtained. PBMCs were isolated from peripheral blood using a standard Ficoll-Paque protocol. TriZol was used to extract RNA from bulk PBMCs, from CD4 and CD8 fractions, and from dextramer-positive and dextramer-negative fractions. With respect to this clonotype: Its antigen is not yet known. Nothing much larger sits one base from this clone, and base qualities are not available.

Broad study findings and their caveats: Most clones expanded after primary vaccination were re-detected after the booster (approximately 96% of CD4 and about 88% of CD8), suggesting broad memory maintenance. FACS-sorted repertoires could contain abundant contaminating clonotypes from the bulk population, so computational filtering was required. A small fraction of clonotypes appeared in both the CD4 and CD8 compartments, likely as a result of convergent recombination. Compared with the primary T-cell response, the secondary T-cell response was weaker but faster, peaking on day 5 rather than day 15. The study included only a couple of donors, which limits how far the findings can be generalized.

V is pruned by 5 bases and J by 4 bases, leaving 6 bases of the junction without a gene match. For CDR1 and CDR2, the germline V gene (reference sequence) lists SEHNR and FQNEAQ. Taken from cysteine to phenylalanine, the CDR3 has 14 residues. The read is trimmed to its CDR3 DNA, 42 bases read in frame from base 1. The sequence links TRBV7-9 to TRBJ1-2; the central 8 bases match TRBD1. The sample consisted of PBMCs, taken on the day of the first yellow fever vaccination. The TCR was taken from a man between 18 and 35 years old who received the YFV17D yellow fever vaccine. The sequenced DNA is TGTGCCAGCAGCCCATGGACAGGGAGCTATGGCTACACCTTC. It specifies CASSPWTGSYGYTF.